This TCR beta chain was recovered during a study of PD-L1 blockade in urothelial cancer listed by TCRdb under 2017. Some background on the complete study: Every patient began therapy at some point between 2014 and 2015 and was given atezolizumab 1,200 mg intravenously every 3 weeks. About nine tenths of the roughly 29 patients were males with bladder-origin urothelial cancer, and about 60% of the 29 reported a prior smoking history. An ECOG performance status of 0 or 1 was recorded for the patients, and 0 to 3 prior chemotherapy regimens had been received by the patients. Blood samples were analyzed at two time points: 3 weeks after treatment start (second dose) and 6 weeks after treatment start. Blood samples gave a median of 141,255 T cells and tens of thousands of unique TCRs, with a median clonality of approximately 0.08. Somatic, immune and clinical correlates of response to PD-L1 blockade with atezolizumab in urothelial cancer were the focus of an exploratory multi-omic analysis. TCR sequencing covered pretreatment tumor samples and matched, serially collected peripheral blood taken before and after atezolizumab treatment. Durable clinical benefit was defined as progression-free survival longer than 6 months, and TCR features were also tested against progression-free and overall survival. Whole exome sequencing and RNA sequencing of pretreatment tumors were performed alongside TCR sequencing in the same patients. Durable clinical benefit was achieved by nine patients but not by the remaining 20. Some 30 patients had pretreatment blood TCR-seq, 24 had at least one posttreatment blood collection, and 24 had tumor TCR-seq. General findings and caveats noted by the study authors: Patients with durable benefit showed greater expansion of tumor-associated TCR clones in peripheral blood 3 weeks after starting treatment (n of about 20, p = 0.022). Improved progression-free and overall survival was associated with having pretreatment peripheral blood TCR clonality below the median. Small sample size (n ≈ 27) and many exploratory analyses mean the results are intended to be hypothesis-generating.

A total of 25 to 30 patients with locally advanced or metastatic urothelial carcinoma, treated at Memorial Sloan Kettering on a trial protocol, made up the cohort. Peripheral blood mononuclear cells were collected pretreatment and during treatment, with between 1 and 8 total time points per patient. The Qiagen DNeasy Blood extraction kit was used to purify genomic DNA from total PBMCs and tumor samples. PBMCs were collected pretreatment and during treatment, and were isolated and stored as previously described. With regard to this clone: Which antigen it targets is not known. No much larger clone is present one base from it, and per-base qualities are unavailable.

Synthetic TCR analog templates were spiked into each PCR to estimate absolute template abundance from read counts. The immunoSEQ assay was used to amplify TCRbeta CDR3 regions from genomic DNA with bias-controlled V and J gene primers. Rearranged TCRbeta segments were sequenced at approximately 20X coverage. Per the source publication's procedure: Clustering was used to correct sequencing errors, and CDR3s were annotated against IMGT so that V, D and J genes could be assigned. Downstream analyses used only productive TCRbeta rearrangements, leaving out any out-of-frame or stop-codon sequences. To compute clonality, Shannon entropy was normalized by the log of the number of unique productive sequences and then subtracted from one. Fisher's exact test with Benjamini-Hochberg correction, using a cutoff of adjusted p below 0.01, was how clones that differed between time points or between blood and tumor were identified. This is the immuneACCESS table as TCRdb keeps it, with only in-frame sequences that have V and J called. A part of the clones is gone; compared with another copy, unresolved V genes explain less than half, and the rest is unexplained. V and J calls and clone size are as listed in that table; D and trimming were resolved from the DNA. For this sample the table gives tens of thousands of clones, of which roughly 80% were detected only once. The ten largest clones add up to less than 4.5% of the sample.

The source material was PBMCs, sampled around atezolizumab (anti-PD-L1) treatment. The sequence was collected from a man in his 70s with urothelial cancer.

Read as DNA, the sequence is TGCGCCAGCAGCCAGAAAGTAACTAGCGGGAGGGCCATCCACGAGCAGTACTTC. This sequence encodes CASSQKVTSGRAIHEQYF. The chain joins TRBV4-1 to TRBJ2-7; 13 bases in the junction line up with TRBD2. As encoded in the germline V gene, CDR1 is MGHRA while CDR2 is YSYEKL. From the cysteine up to the phenylalanine, the CDR3 has a length of 18 residues. Only the CDR3 part of the read is kept: 54 bases, read in frame from the first base. For this chain, trimming is 3 bases at the V end and 5 bases at the J end, and the number of junction bases without a gene match is 13.